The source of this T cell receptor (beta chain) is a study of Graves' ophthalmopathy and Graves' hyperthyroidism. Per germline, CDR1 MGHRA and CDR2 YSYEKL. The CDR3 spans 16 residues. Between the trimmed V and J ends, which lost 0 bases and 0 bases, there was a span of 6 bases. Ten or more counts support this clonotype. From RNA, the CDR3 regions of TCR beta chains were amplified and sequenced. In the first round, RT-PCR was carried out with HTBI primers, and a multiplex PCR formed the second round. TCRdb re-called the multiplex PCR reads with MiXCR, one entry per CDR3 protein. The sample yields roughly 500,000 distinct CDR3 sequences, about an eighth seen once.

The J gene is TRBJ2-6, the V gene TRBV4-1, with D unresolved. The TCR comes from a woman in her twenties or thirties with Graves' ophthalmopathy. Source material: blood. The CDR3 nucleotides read TGCGCCAGCAGCCAAGAATCAATCTCTGGGGCCAACGTCCTGACTTTC. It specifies CASSQESISGANVLTF.